The rows below give T cell receptor beta chains drawn from one sample of a study of a mutant IDH1 vaccine in newly diagnosed glioma. No antigen is known for these receptors. Using immunoSEQ multiplex PCR, the repertoire was profiled, and TCRdb retains in-frame clones only, with some absent. The table shows 45,000 or so clones, with more than 75% occurring only once. The sequenced sample was PBMCs, obtained from a glioma patient whose treatment included an IDH1 peptide vaccine. The receptors were gathered from a woman in her 40s with glioma. CDR3s include the opening cysteine and the closing phenylalanine or tryptophan. The D gene is left open where the match is weak. The size entry is marked missing in some rows and otherwise reads once, few, many or a size class.

J	D	V	size	CDR3	DNA
TRBJ1-2	TRBD1	TRBV6-1	.	CASSEGDSPYGYTF	TGTGCCAGCAGTGAGGGGGACAGTCCCTATGGCTACACCTTC
TRBJ2-1	TRBD1	TRBV6-6	.	CASSYSAGGYNEQFF	TGTGCCAGCAGTTACTCGGCAGGGGGCTACAATGAGCAGTTCTTC
TRBJ1-2	TRBD1	TRBV15	.	CATSRDLATGYGYTF	TGTGCCACCAGCAGAGATCTGGCGACAGGGTATGGCTACACCTTC
TRBJ2-3	.	TRBV5-1	.	CASKDPGSTDTQYF	TGCGCCAGCAAAGACCCGGGCAGCACAGATACGCAGTATTTT
TRBJ2-3	TRBD2	TRBV13	.	CASSHSGGVTDTQYF	TGTGCCAGCAGCCATAGCGGGGGGGTCACAGATACGCAGTATTTT
TRBJ1-5	.	TRBV5-8	.	CASSLGGGQSNQPQHF	TGTGCCAGCAGCTTGGGGGGTGGACAAAGCAATCAGCCCCAGCATTTT
TRBJ2-1	TRBD2	TRBV4-1	.	CASSPKHGTSSYNEQFF	TGCGCCAGCAGCCCCAAACACGGGACTAGCTCCTACAATGAGCAGTTCTTC
TRBJ2-1	.	TRBV6-6	once	CASSVGAYNEQFF	TGTGCCAGCAGTGTCGGGGCCTACAATGAGCAGTTCTTC
TRBJ2-3	TRBD1	TRBV6-5	.	CASSSNDRVPDTQYF	TGTGCCAGCAGTTCGAACGACAGGGTGCCAGATACGCAGTATTTT
TRBJ1-1	.	TRBV5-1	.	CASSLGWGTEAFF	TGCGCCAGCAGCTTGGGGTGGGGAACTGAAGCTTTCTTT
TRBJ1-4	TRBD1	TRBV5-1	.	CASSQGQGRNEKLFF	TGCGCCAGCAGCCAAGGACAGGGAAGAAATGAAAAACTGTTTTTT
TRBJ2-1	TRBD2	TRBV19	.	CASSILSGRTPYNEQFF	TGTGCCAGTAGTATCTTGAGCGGGAGGACTCCATACAATGAGCAGTTCTTC
TRBJ2-7	.	TRBV2	.	CASKAEAGRNYEQYF	TGTGCCAGCAAGGCAGAGGCAGGGCGGAACTACGAGCAGTACTTC
TRBJ1-2	.	TRBV7-8	few	CASSLGRGVGYTF	TGTGCCAGCAGCTTAGGGAGAGGGGTTGGCTACACCTTC
TRBJ2-7	TRBD1	TRBV7-9	once	CASSPRSGTGGDEQYF	TGTGCCAGCAGCCCCCGGTCCGGGACAGGGGGGGACGAGCAGTACTTC
TRBJ1-1	TRBD1	TRBV11-2	.	CASSLNRGQWAEAFF	TGTGCCAGCAGCTTGAATAGGGGGCAGTGGGCTGAAGCTTTCTTT
TRBJ1-2	.	TRBV7-9	.	CASSAGGAYGYTF	TGTGCCAGCAGCGCCGGCGGGGCCTATGGCTACACCTTC
TRBJ2-3	.	TRBV14	.	CASSHVTSTDTQYF	TGTGCCAGCAGCCATGTTACTAGCACAGATACGCAGTATTTT